This T cell receptor beta chain was recovered during a study of blood T cells in healthy people across ages. Whole-study results and caveats: Higher diversity, along with more naive CD4+ cells, distinguished long-lived donors from aged donors.

Per germline, CDR1 SSHAT and CDR2 FNYEAQ (reference sequence). Trimming left V 5 bases short and J 0 bases short, with 17 bases between. This CDR3 has 18 amino acids. A second about 7 to 12 cycle PCR used barcoded and J-beta primers. A 12-random-nucleotide template-switch adaptor tagged each cDNA molecule. TCRdb redid the calling of the 5' RACE reads with MiXCR, one entry per CDR3 protein. Counted here are fewer than 800,000 distinct CDR3 sequences, about 52% occurring once; the ten biggest clones make up under 35%. Every sample had a minimum of 6.5 million PBMCs isolated. In regard to this clonotype: Its antigen is unidentified.

The sequenced sample was blood. The chain uses TRBV7-7 and TRBJ2-6, with D tentatively TRBD1 (6 bases). The TCR originated in a woman in her sixties in good health. The CDR3 DNA reads TGTGCCAGCAGCCAAATCTGGACAGACAACTCTGGGGCCAACGTCCTGACTTTC. Protein: CASSQIWTDNSGANVLTF.